The 24 T cell receptor beta chains below come from one sample, sequenced in a study of blood T cell repertoires in COVID-19. Using immunoSEQ multiplex PCR, the repertoire was profiled, and TCRdb retains in-frame clones only, with some absent. The sample holds 490,000 or so clones, more than 85% seen once. The sample taken for sequencing was PBMCs or T cells enriched from blood (not recorded which). The receptors shown here come from a woman aged 60-70 years who had recovered from COVID-19.

V is TRBV19 and J is TRBJ1-2, with D uncertain. This CDR3 comprises 15 residues. V lost 2 bases and J lost 2, with 12 bases in between. CDR1 and CDR2 (germline): LNHDA, SQIVND (reference sequence). The CDR3 is CASSITSTVNYGYTF. CDR3 in DNA: TGTGCCAGTAGTATAACCTCCACGGTCAACTATGGCTACACCTTC. The whole variable domain, filled in from reference TRBV19 and TRBJ1-2, reads DGGITQSPKYLFRKEGQNVTLSCEQNLNHDAMYWYRQDPGQGLRLIYYSQIVNDFQKGDIAEGYSVSREKKESFPLTVTSAQKNPTAFYLCASSITSTVNYGYTFGSGTRLTVV.

The chain employs TRBV4-1 and TRBJ2-2; D possibly corresponds to TRBD2 (6 bases). The CDR3 totals 14 residues. V was trimmed by 0 bases and J by 6 bases, leaving 8 bases between them. Germline CDR1 and CDR2: MGHRA and YSYEKL. The CDR3 sequence: CASSQDSGAGELFF. The CDR3 DNA reads TGCGCCAGCAGCCAAGATTCGGGGGCCGGGGAGCTGTTTTTT.

CDR3 sequence: CASAGQINSPLHF. The CDR3 DNA is TGCGCCAGCGCCGGACAGATTAATTCACCCCTCCACTTT. The rearrangement links TRBV5-1 to TRBJ1-6; D is possibly TRBD1 (6 bases). Trimming took 7 bases from V and 6 from J, leaving 11 bases between them. This CDR3 has 13 residues. Germline V gives CDR1 SGHRS, CDR2 YFSETQ.

The table lists this clone with a few counts. The V call is TRBV19, the J call TRBJ1-1, with 8 bases lining up with TRBD1. The CDR3 spans 15 residues. Germline V lookup: CDR1 LNHDA, CDR2 SQIVND (reference sequence). V trimming: 3 bases; J trimming: 2 bases; junction bases outside the gene matches: 5. The CDR3 bases are TGTGCCAGTAGTATGGGGACAGGCCGAAACACTGAAGCTTTCTTT. It codes for CASSMGTGRNTEAFF.

This clone has only one observation. The gene calls are TRBV5-4 and TRBJ2-3; 15 positions match TRBD2. The CDR3 has 18 residues. V shed 3 bases and J 6 bases; nucleotides not matched to a gene: 11. The germline V gene encodes CDR1 SGHNT and CDR2 YYREEE (reference sequence). The CDR3 region is CASSSTGTSGGRTDTQYF. The CDR3 DNA reads as TGTGCCAGCAGCTCCACCGGGACTAGCGGGGGGCGAACCGATACGCAGTATTTT.

The chain links TRBV12-5 to TRBJ2-2; 9 nucleotides match TRBD2. Germline V gene lookup returns CDR1 LGHNT and CDR2 FRNRAP. The V segment lost 3 bases and the J segment 0 bases; nucleotides outside the gene matches: 11. The CDR3 contains 19 residues. The CDR3 region has the DNA TGTGCTAGTGGTTTCCGGGTAGCGGGGGTGTCCGCGAACACCGGGGAGCTGTTTTTT. This translates into CASGFRVAGVSANTGELFF.

This rearrangement joins TRBV7-8 to TRBJ1-4, with 12 positions matching TRBD1. With 4 bases clipped from V and 8 bases from J, the junction kept 5 bases outside the gene matches. CDR1 is SGHVS, CDR2 FQNEAQ, per germline. The CDR3 has 15 amino acids. The CDR3 loop reads CASSYGTGGGEKLFF. CDR3 DNA: TGTGCCAGCAGCTACGGGACAGGGGGCGGAGAAAAACTGTTTTTT.

The CDR3 DNA reads TGTGCCAGCAGTATCGAACAGGAGAACTATGGCTACACCTTC. Translated, it gives CASSIEQENYGYTF. The rearrangement links TRBV6-5 to TRBJ1-2; D may be TRBD1 (5 bases). Germline V lookup: CDR1 MNHEY, CDR2 SVGAGI. CDR3 size: 14 residues. Trimming took 5 bases from V and 2 from J, leaving 12 bases between them.

The CDR3 DNA reads TGTGCCAGCAGTGAAGAGGGGGATTCACCCCTCCACTTT. This gives the protein CASSEEGDSPLHF. The J gene is TRBJ1-6, the V gene TRBV6-1; D might be TRBD1 (6 bases). The CDR3 length is 13 residues. Deletions cut 1 base from V and 8 bases from J, with 6 bases between. Germline values: CDR1 MNHNS, CDR2 SASEGT.

This clone turned up a few times. This sequence joins TRBV11-2 and TRBJ1-5, with a weak D call TRBD1 (5 bases). Germline assignment: CDR1 SGHAT and CDR2 FQNNGV. V was cut by 0 bases and J by 4 bases, with 10 bases left in between. The CDR3 is 15 residues long. The CDR3 sequence is CASSLDPGENQPQHF. The DNA of the CDR3 is TGTGCCAGCAGCTTAGACCCGGGGGAGAATCAGCCCCAGCATTTT.

The chain uses TRBV2 and TRBJ1-6; 9 nucleotides line up with TRBD1. The germline V gene has CDR1 SNHLY and CDR2 FYNNEI. This CDR3 region has 15 residues. V lost 7 bases to trimming and J lost 5 bases; unmatched junction nucleotides: 6. This CDR3 reads CASNRGQGNNSPLHF. The CDR3 DNA reads as TGTGCCAGCAACCGGGGACAGGGAAATAATTCACCCCTCCACTTT.

The sample holds one count of this clone. This chain uses TRBV24-1 with TRBJ1-1, with 7 bases that match TRBD1. This CDR3 spans 14 amino acids. V lost 4 bases to trimming and J lost 1 base; unmatched junction nucleotides: 2. Germline CDR1 reads KGHDR; CDR2 reads SFDVKD. Here the CDR3 DNA reads TGTGCCACCAGTGAAGGGACAGCGAACACTGAAGCTTTCTTT. It translates to CATSEGTANTEAFF.

This chain uses TRBV4-1 with TRBJ2-1, with 8 bases that match TRBD1. The CDR3 spans 14 residues. The ends lost 2 bases at V and 7 bases at J; junction bases unmatched: 4. Germline V gives CDR1 MGHRA, CDR2 YSYEKL. This CDR3 reads CASSQTGGRNEQFF. The CDR3 DNA reads as TGCGCCAGCAGCCAAACAGGGGGGAGGAATGAGCAGTTCTTC.

This chain connects TRBV27 to TRBJ2-2; D remains unclear. CDR1 is MNHEY and CDR2 is SMNVEV in the germline V gene (reference sequence). CDR3 length: 14 amino acids. Trimming left V 8 bases short and J 4 bases short, with 14 bases between. In nucleotides, the CDR3 is TGTGCCAGCCTGGCCGGAGCGAGCACCGGGGAGCTGTTTTTT. Its translation is CASLAGASTGELFF.

The chain recombines TRBV6-6 with TRBJ1-1, with 7 bases that match TRBD1. The V segment lost 4 bases and the J segment 1 base; nucleotides outside the gene matches: 6. CDR1 and CDR2 (germline): MNHNY, SVGAGI (reference sequence). The CDR3 runs to 15 residues. The CDR3: CASSFRGVGNTEAFF. CDR3 DNA sequence: TGTGCCAGCAGTTTCAGGGGGGTGGGGAACACTGAAGCTTTCTTT.

The chain uses TRBV6-4 and TRBJ2-2; the D is unclear. Trimming pared 4 bases from V and 3 bases from J, leaving 6 bases between. Germline CDR1 reads MRHNA; CDR2 reads SNTAGT. The CDR3 has 13 residues. The CDR3 here is CASSVTDTGELFF. In DNA form, the CDR3 reads TGTGCCAGCAGTGTTACAGACACCGGGGAGCTGTTTTTT.

This chain uses TRBV4-1 with TRBJ2-2, with 12 bases identical to TRBD2. CDR1 is MGHRA, CDR2 YSYEKL, per germline. V lost 0 bases to trimming and J lost 7 bases; unmatched junction nucleotides: 6. The CDR3 loop spans 17 amino acids. The CDR3 region is CASSQDGGTSGRGELFF. The CDR3 coding sequence is TGCGCCAGCAGCCAAGATGGGGGGACTAGCGGGCGCGGGGAGCTGTTTTTT.

The chain employs TRBV9 and TRBJ2-2; maybe TRBD1 (6 bases). The germline V and J ends were trimmed by 0 bases and 5 bases, with 11 bases remaining between them. The CDR3 runs to 15 residues. CDR1 and CDR2 (germline): SGDLS, YYNGEE. The CDR3 DNA sequence: TGTGCCAGCAGCGTAGAAGGGGGAACTACCGGGGAGCTGTTTTTT. It specifies CASSVEGGTTGELFF.

V is TRBV10-2 and J is TRBJ2-7; D is possibly TRBD1 (7 bases). Looked up from germline, CDR1 is WSHSY and CDR2 is SAAADI. The CDR3 has 14 residues. Deletions cut 6 bases from V and 3 bases from J, with 15 bases between. The CDR3 protein is CASSPGQGGYEQYF. DNA of the CDR3: TGCGCCAGCAGCCCGGGGCAGGGGGGCTACGAGCAGTACTTC.

V usage is TRBV30 and J usage is TRBJ1-6, with 7 positions matching TRBD1. V lost 2 bases, J lost 8 bases, and 9 bases stayed unmatched. Germline loops: CDR1 GTSNPN, CDR2 SVGIG (reference sequence). The CDR3 spans 15 residues. The CDR3 nucleotides are TGTGCCTGGAGTAGCGCGACAGGGCCATATTCACCCCTCCACTTT. This sequence encodes CAWSSATGPYSPLHF.

The chain links TRBV5-6 to TRBJ1-1; TRBD1 might be the D (5 bases). The CDR3 contains 14 residues. Between the trimmed V and J ends, which lost 0 bases and 7 bases, there was a span of 13 bases. CDR1 is SGHDT and CDR2 is YYEEEE in the germline V gene. CDR3 residues: CASSLVRVGNEAFF. CDR3 DNA sequence: TGTGCCAGCAGCTTGGTCAGGGTGGGAAATGAAGCTTTCTTT.

This sequence joins TRBV5-5 and TRBJ2-1; D ambiguous. CDR1 is SGHKS and CDR2 is YYEKEE in the germline V gene (reference sequence). V was pared by 0 bases and J by 7 bases, with 8 bases between. The CDR3 length is 13 residues. In DNA form, the CDR3 reads TGTGCCAGCAGCTTGGCCGTAGAGAATGAGCAGTTCTTC. Its translation is CASSLAVENEQFF.

The chain uses TRBV12-3 or TRBV12-4 and TRBJ1-5; the D is unclear. This CDR3 is built from 12 residues. Trimming cost V 2 bases and J 5 bases, with 4 bases left between them. CDR3 DNA: TGTGCCAGCAGTTTAACAGATCAGCCCCAGCATTTT. It encodes CASSLTDQPQHF.

CDR3 protein: CASSGQPTRGGFTEAFF. The CDR3 coding sequence is TGTGCCAGCTCCGGCCAGCCCACACGCGGGGGGTTCACTGAAGCTTTCTTT. The chain has TRBV2 and TRBJ1-1, with D possibly being TRBD1 (5 bases). CDR3 length: 17 amino acids. The germline CDR1 and CDR2 sequences are SNHLY and FYNNEI. Trimming took 8 bases from V and 4 from J, leaving 26 bases between them. Combining the CDR3 with reference TRBV2 and TRBJ1-1 gives the whole variable domain EPEVTQTPSHQVTQMGQEVILRCVPISNHLYFYWYRQILGQKVEFLVSFYNNEISEKSEIFDDQFSVERPDGSNFTLKIRSTKLEDSAMYFCASSGQPTRGGFTEAFFGQGTRLTVV.